A single sample gave rise to the 7 T cell receptor beta chains below, sequenced in a study of T cells in Graves' hyperthyroidism and ophthalmopathy. From RNA transcripts, TCR beta CDR3 regions were amplified. An initial round of RT-PCR targeting the TCR CDR3 relied on the HTBI primer set. A single record per CDR3 protein comes from TCRdb applying MiXCR to the multiplex PCR reads. The data show fewer than 110,000 distinct CDR3 sequences, with roughly 15% seen just once and 35% to 45% held by the top ten. The sample consisted of blood. Source of these receptors: a woman in her fifties or sixties with Graves' hyperthyroidism.

At least ten counts were recorded for this clonotype. The genes are TRBV6-2 or TRBV6-3 and TRBJ2-1; D remains ambiguous. Per germline, CDR1 MNHEY and CDR2 SVGEGT. CDR3 size: 11 residues. Trimming stripped 4 bases from V and 11 bases from J, with 9 bases between. CDR3 bases: TGTGCCAGCAGTTCATTCTACCAGCAGTTCTTC. As protein: CASSSFYQQFF.

This clonotype has at least ten counts. The chain recombines TRBV30 with TRBJ1-1; D gene ambiguous. The V end lost 3 bases, the J end lost 0 bases, and 17 bases lay between the germline ends. The CDR3 consists of 16 residues. Germline V lookup: CDR1 GTSNPN, CDR2 SVGIG (reference sequence). The CDR3 DNA reads as TGTGCCTGGAGCGATACCCCCGTTAAGATGAACACTGAAGCTTTCTTT. Translation: CAWSDTPVKMNTEAFF.

This clonotype was recorded once. This chain connects TRBV18 to TRBJ2-7; 9 bases agree with TRBD2. Germline V gene sequence: CDR1 KGHSH, CDR2 LQKENI. This CDR3 is 14 amino acids long. CDR3 sequence (DNA): TGTGCCAGCTCACCGACTAGCGGAACCTACGAGCAGTATGTC. Encoded protein: CASSPTSGTYEQYV.

The chain combines TRBV19 with TRBJ1-5; perhaps TRBD1 as D (5 bases). CDR1 and CDR2 from the germline V gene are LNHDA and SQIVND (reference sequence). This CDR3 spans 15 amino acids. V gave up 2 bases and J gave up 1 base, with 9 bases separating them. The CDR3 DNA sequence: TGTGCCAGTAGTATATGGGGCTTCAGCAATCAGCCCCAGCATTTT. Its translation is CASSIWGFSNQPQHF. The whole variable domain, filled in from reference TRBV19 and TRBJ1-5, reads DGGITQSPKYLFRKEGQNVTLSCEQNLNHDAMYWYRQDPGQGLRLIYYSQIVNDFQKGDIAEGYSVSREKKESFPLTVTSAQKNPTAFYLCASSIWGFSNQPQHFGDGTRLSIL.

This clonotype appeared many times. The chain couples TRBV7-6 to TRBJ1-1; D is possibly TRBD1 (5 bases). The germline V gene encodes CDR1 SGHVS and CDR2 FNYEAQ. CDR3 length: 17 amino acids. The ends were cut back, 5 bases at V and 4 bases at J, with 23 bases in the middle. This chain's CDR3 is CASSLMAVRPGGTEAFF. The CDR3 region has the DNA TGTGCCAGCAGCCTGATGGCGGTGCGACCGGGGGGCACTGAAGCTTTCTTT.

The chain recombines TRBV5-6 with TRBJ2-4; tentatively, D is TRBD1 or TRBD2 (5 bases each). CDR1 and CDR2 from the germline V gene are SGHDT and YYEEEE. The germline V and J ends were trimmed by 10 bases and 3 bases, with 17 bases remaining between them. The CDR3 length is 14 residues. CDR3 loop: CAYCEGLGKNIQYF. DNA for the CDR3: TGTGCCTATTGTGAGGGGCTAGGCAAAAACATTCAGTACTTC.

This clonotype was picked up many times. J is TRBJ2-3 and V is TRBV7-3; 7 bases are shared with TRBD1. Unmatched junction bases numbered 5, after V lost 6 bases and J lost 2 bases. The CDR3 has 14 residues. In germline, CDR1 is SGHTA, CDR2 FQGTGA. CDR3 nucleotides: TGTGCCAGCAGTCCGGACAGGAACACAGATACGCAGTATTTT. Protein sequence: CASSPDRNTDTQYF.